This T cell receptor (beta chain) came from a study of CD8 T cells in Susac syndrome. Study summary: Among the sequenced Susac syndrome patients, over five had active disease while 8 or 9 were in remission.

Germline V gene data show CDR1 as LNHDA and CDR2 as SQIVND (reference sequence). Trimming stripped 4 bases from V and 2 bases from J, with 14 bases between. CDR3 length: 15 amino acids. An amount of RNA that ranged from roughly 0.5 to 1 ug was reverse transcribed with random hexamers. Each CDR3 protein gets one entry after TCRdb re-called the immunoSEQ multiplex PCR reads with MiXCR. The sample yields around 200,000 distinct CDR3 sequences, about 94% seen once. In contrast to the negatively isolated CD8+ and CD4+ T cells, TEMRA cells were FACS-enriched. The chain links TRBV19 to TRBJ2-5; D possibly corresponds to TRBD2 (6 bases). Specimen: CD4+ T cells from PBMCs. The receptor was isolated from a human donor with Susac syndrome. For the CDR3, the DNA is TGTGCCAGTAGTAAGGGACTGCCGTCTCAAGAGACCCAGTACTTC. It codes for CASSKGLPSQETQYF. Variable domain in full (rest from reference TRBV19 and TRBJ2-5): DGGITQSPKYLFRKEGQNVTLSCEQNLNHDAMYWYRQDPGQGLRLIYYSQIVNDFQKGDIAEGYSVSREKKESFPLTVTSAQKNPTAFYLCASSKGLPSQETQYFGPGTRLLVL.